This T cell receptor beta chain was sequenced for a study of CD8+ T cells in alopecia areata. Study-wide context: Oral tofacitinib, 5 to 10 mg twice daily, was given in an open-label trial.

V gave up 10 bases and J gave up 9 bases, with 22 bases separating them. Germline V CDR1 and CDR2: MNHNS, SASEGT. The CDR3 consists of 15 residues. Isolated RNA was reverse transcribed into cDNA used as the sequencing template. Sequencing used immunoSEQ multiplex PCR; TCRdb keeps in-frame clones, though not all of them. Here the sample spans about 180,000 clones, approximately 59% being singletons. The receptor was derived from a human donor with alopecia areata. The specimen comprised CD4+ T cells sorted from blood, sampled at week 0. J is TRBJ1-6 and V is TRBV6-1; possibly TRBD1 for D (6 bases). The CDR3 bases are TGTGCCACAGATTCGCCCAGGGGTAGGGGTTCACCCCTCCACTTT. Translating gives CATDSPRGRGSPLHF.